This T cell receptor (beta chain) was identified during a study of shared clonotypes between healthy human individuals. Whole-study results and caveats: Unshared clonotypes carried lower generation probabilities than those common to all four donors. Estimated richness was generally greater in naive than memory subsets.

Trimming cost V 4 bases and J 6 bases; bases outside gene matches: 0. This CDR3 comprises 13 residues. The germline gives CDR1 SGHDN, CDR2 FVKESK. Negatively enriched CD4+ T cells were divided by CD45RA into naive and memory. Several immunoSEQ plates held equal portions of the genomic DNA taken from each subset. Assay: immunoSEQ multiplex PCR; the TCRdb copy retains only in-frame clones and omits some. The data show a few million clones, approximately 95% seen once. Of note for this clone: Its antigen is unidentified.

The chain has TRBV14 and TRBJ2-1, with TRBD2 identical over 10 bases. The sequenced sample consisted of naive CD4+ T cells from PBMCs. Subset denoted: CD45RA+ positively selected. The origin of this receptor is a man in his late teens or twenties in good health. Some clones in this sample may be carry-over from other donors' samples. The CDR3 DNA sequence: TGTGCCAGCAGCCTAGCGGGAGGCAATGAGCAGTTCTTC. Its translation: CASSLAGGNEQFF.